This T cell receptor beta chain emerged from a study of shared clonotypes between healthy human individuals. Background on the study: Used for every donor were three CD4 naive, three CD4 memory, two CD8 naive and one CD8 memory plate.

TCRdb's table, derived via immunoSEQ multiplex PCR, lists solely in-frame clones and lacks some. This sample carries roughly 1,100,000 clones, around 74% of them seen once, and the ten largest clones take 1.4% to 1.5%. The CDR3 loop spans 17 amino acids. V shed 1 base and J 1 base; nucleotides not matched to a gene: 3. In germline, CDR1 is SGHTA, CDR2 FQGNSA. The TCR was taken from a man younger than 30 in good health. This sequence joins TRBV7-2 and TRBJ2-6; 8 bases align to TRBD1. Sequencing was carried out using memory CD4+ T cells sorted from blood. Subset reported: CD45RA-negative fraction. The CDR3 DNA is TGTGCCAGCAGCTTAGGACAGGGGAAATCTGGGGCCAACGTCCTGACTTTC. Its protein is CASSLGQGKSGANVLTF.